This TCR beta chain was documented in a study of blood T cell repertoires in COVID-19 (dated by TCRdb to 2019 to 2021). As for the study more broadly: Samples covering the acute and convalescent phases of COVID-19 were provided by collaborators in the United States, Italy and Spain. The prospective study material was composed of cDNA or gDNA derived from T cells, B-cell-depleted T cells, or PBMCs. Subjects who had been exposed to COVID-19, were actively infected with it, or had recovered from it provided the deeply sampled blood TCRbeta repertoires that made up the dataset. The repertoires were released in a freely available public database intended as a resource for research on the immune response to SARS-CoV-2. The samples were drawn from the first 160 participants of the ongoing ImmuneRACE study and from more than 1,000 subjects provided by 6 global collaborators. Sample metadata almost always included a de-identified subject ID, COVID-19 status, age in years and sex. Where available, HLA class I and class II types were obtained from metadata supplied by the sample provider rather than from assay-based typing.

The immunoSEQ Assay, a bias-controlled multiplex PCR, was used to amplify TCRbeta CDR3 regions from genomic DNA. The original methods were these. Within the assay, amplification of reference gene primers was used to estimate how many nucleated cells each sample contained. Sequence reads were collapsed and filtered to measure the absolute abundance of every unique TCRbeta CDR3 rearrangement. For each sample, productive Simpson clonality was calculated as the square root of Simpson's diversity index over productive rearrangements. In its TCRdb copy, this immuneACCESS table keeps in-frame sequences only and misses some clones. Where compared with another copy, unresolved V genes explain less than half of these, and the others have no known cause. The V and J calls and clone size were taken over from that table, and D and trimming were inferred from the DNA. The sample table lists around 280,000 clones, roughly 86% of them with a count of one. The ten biggest clones cover about 1.9% of the sample.

Samples from volunteer blood donors who had recovered from COVID-19 were contributed by a second Seattle source. The collaborating institutions used their own protocols to collect whole blood in K2EDTA tubes. For TCRbeta analysis, collaborator samples were shipped as frozen whole blood, as isolated PBMCs, or as DNA extracted from either sample type. CDR1 and CDR2, per the germline V gene, are SNHLY and FYNNEI. From the cysteine up to the phenylalanine, the CDR3 has a length of 16 residues. The kept DNA is CDR3 alone, 48 bases in frame from the first base. V has 6 bases trimmed and J has 3 bases trimmed; junction bases matching no gene number 5. On this clone itself: Its antigen is not yet known. Base qualities are not provided; no much larger clone lies one nucleotide away.

The full study reports these points: Clinical and demographic metadata were provided uncurated, with the amount varying by source and participant.

Sequenced sample: peripheral blood. The origin of this receptor is a woman in her 30s who had recovered from COVID-19. The chain joins TRBV2 to TRBJ2-3, and TRBD2 aligns with 14 junction nucleotides. The nucleotide sequence is TGTGCCAGCAGGGTGACTAGCGGGGGGGCGACAGATACGCAGTATTTT. It translates as CASRVTSGGATDTQYF.